This T cell receptor (beta chain) was captured by sequencing in a study of CD8 T cells in ankylosing spondylitis. This clonotype was recorded a few times. Its antigen is currently unknown. A single record per CDR3 protein comes from TCRdb applying MiXCR to the 5' RACE reads. The sample contains a few hundred thousand distinct CDR3 sequences, under 25% of which appear only once. Study observations and caveats: A TCR beta motif of fewer than ten highly homologous variants appeared characteristic of ankylosing spondylitis blood. Researchers reportedly found disease-linked clones significantly enriched in matched ankylosing spondylitis synovial fluid. The disease-linked clones had a CD8+ phenotype and low blood frequencies.

The sequencing sample was made of blood, either unsorted or a sorted T cell fraction (not recorded which). The receptor was isolated from a female donor with ankylosing spondylitis or in good health (not recorded which).

The CDR3 protein is CASSVDQGSYEQYF. Written as DNA, the CDR3 is TGTGCCAGCAGCGTAGATCAAGGCTCCTACGAGCAGTACTTC. V is TRBV9 and J is TRBJ2-7; D remains ambiguous. Between the trimmed V and J ends, which lost 0 bases and 0 bases, there was a span of 7 bases. This CDR3 comprises 14 residues. Looked up from germline, CDR1 is SGDLS and CDR2 is YYNGEE. The variable domain in full, completed from reference TRBV9 and TRBJ2-7, reads DSGVTQTPKHLITATGQRVTLRCSPRSGDLSVYWYQQSLDQGLQFLIQYYNGEERAKGNILERFSAQQFPDLHSELNLSSLELGDSALYFCASSVDQGSYEQYFGPGTRLTVT.